The 14 T cell receptor beta chains below all came from one sample that was sequenced in a study of blood T cell repertoires in COVID-19. Method: immunoSEQ multiplex PCR; TCRdb's copy keeps in-frame clones and lacks some. Of 310,000 or so clones in the sample, about nine tenths were seen once. Sequencing was done on a sample of peripheral blood. These receptors all come from a man aged 25-45 years with COVID-19, enrolled during active disease.

The chain is built from TRBV9 and TRBJ2-3; 10 nucleotides align to TRBD1. Germline values: CDR1 SGDLS, CDR2 YYNGEE. Trimming at V came to 4 bases and at J to 2 bases, leaving 13 bases not matched to a gene. The CDR3 consists of 18 residues. The CDR3 is CASSRPRMGQGPTDTQYF. The CDR3 nucleotides are TGTGCCAGCAGCCGCCCGCGGATGGGACAGGGGCCCACAGATACGCAGTATTTT.

The chain joins TRBV5-1 to TRBJ2-1; D not resolved. Germline V gene data show CDR1 as SGHRS and CDR2 as YFSETQ. This CDR3 comprises 15 residues. The V and J ends lost 7 bases and 0 bases respectively, with 14 bases between them. This chain's CDR3 is CASAPRVSSYNEQFF. CDR3 nucleotides: TGCGCCAGCGCACCGCGCGTTAGCTCCTACAATGAGCAGTTCTTC. The entire variable domain, with the rest obtained from reference TRBV5-1 and TRBJ2-1, is as follows: KAGVTQTPRYLIKTRGQQVTLSCSPISGHRSVSWYQQTPGQGLQFLFEYFSETQRNKGNFPGRFSGRQFSNSRSEMNVSTLELGDSALYLCASAPRVSSYNEQFFGPGTRLTVL.

The gene calls are TRBV6-2 or TRBV6-3 and TRBJ1-2, with a weak D call TRBD1 (6 bases). The V gene's germline CDR1 is MNHEY and CDR2 SVGEGT. Trimming pared 1 base from V and 12 bases from J, leaving 15 bases between. This CDR3 is built from 13 residues. In nucleotides, the CDR3 is TGTGCCAGCAGTTACTACAGGGCTGAGGGAAACACCTTC. Residues: CASSYYRAEGNTF.

The CDR3 coding sequence is TGTGCCAGCAACCCAAGTGGGACAGGCTCCTACGAGCAGTACTTC. Translated: CASNPSGTGSYEQYF. This chain joins TRBV6-5 and TRBJ2-7; the match to TRBD1 covers 8 bases. The CDR3 is 15 amino acids. With V trimmed by 7 bases and J by 0 bases, 8 bases remained unmatched. Germline V lookup: CDR1 MNHEY, CDR2 SVGAGI.

The chain carries TRBV6-1 and TRBJ2-7; D is undetermined. There are 15 residues in the CDR3. The V and J ends lost 2 bases and 3 bases respectively, with 14 bases between them. Germline CDR1 and CDR2: MNHNS and SASEGT. This CDR3 is CASSESIQIHYEQYF. In DNA form, the CDR3 reads TGTGCCAGCAGTGAAAGTATACAGATTCACTACGAGCAGTACTTC.

Turning to this clone: The sample carries other DNA sequences with the same CDR3. This chain joins TRBV3-1 (or the pseudogene TRBV3-2) and TRBJ1-3; no firm D call. Germline values: CDR1 LGHDT, CDR2 YNNKEL (reference sequence). Trimming took off 6 bases at V and 0 bases at J, with 9 bases between the two ends. The length of the CDR3 is 14 residues. The CDR3 loop is CASSPVSSGNTIYF. Written as DNA, the CDR3 is TGTGCCAGCAGTCCGGTTAGCTCTGGAAACACCATATATTTT.

A note on this clone: At the DNA level, this CDR3 is encoded by other sequences in the same sample as well. The chain carries TRBV7-2 and TRBJ2-3, with 9 bases identical to TRBD2. V shed 6 bases and J 0 bases; nucleotides not matched to a gene: 4. Germline V CDR1 and CDR2: SGHTA, FQGNSA. This CDR3 region has 15 residues. In DNA form, the CDR3 reads TGTGCCAGCAGTCTAACTAGCGGGAGCACAGATACGCAGTATTTT. As protein: CASSLTSGSTDTQYF.

The chain links TRBV3-1 (or the pseudogene TRBV3-2) to TRBJ2-1, with 11 bases lining up with TRBD2. The CDR3 consists of 15 residues. Looked up from germline, CDR1 is LGHDT and CDR2 is YNNKEL (reference sequence). Trimming cost V 4 bases and J 3 bases; bases outside gene matches: 2. The CDR3 DNA sequence: TGTGCCAGCAGCCTTCTAGCGGGGGGCTACAATGAGCAGTTCTTC. It encodes CASSLLAGGYNEQFF.

This chain connects TRBV27 to TRBJ1-3; D is possibly TRBD1 (6 bases). The germline V gene encodes CDR1 MNHEY and CDR2 SMNVEV (reference sequence). Trimming shortened V by 2 bases and J by 2 bases, and 19 bases separated the two germline ends. This CDR3 has 18 amino acids. CDR3 in amino acids: CASSLGSPSGEAGNTIYF. The CDR3 coding sequence is TGTGCCAGCAGTTTAGGGAGTCCTTCAGGGGAAGCTGGAAACACCATATATTTT.

The chain is built from TRBV9 and TRBJ1-4; D uncertain. CDR3 length equals 13 residues. Germline assignment: CDR1 SGDLS and CDR2 YYNGEE. The germline V and J ends were trimmed by 4 bases and 7 bases, with 11 bases remaining between them. CDR3: CASSPSASEKLFF. CDR3 nucleotides: TGTGCCAGCAGCCCGAGTGCGAGTGAAAAACTGTTTTTT.

The rearrangement uses TRBV29-1 and TRBJ1-1; a possible D gene is TRBD1 (6 bases). This CDR3 is built from 14 residues. Trimming stripped 6 bases from V and 4 bases from J, with 18 bases between. Germline V lookup: CDR1 SQVTM, CDR2 ANQGSEA. Here the CDR3 DNA reads TGCAGCGTAGAGGGACACAGGGCCGGCACTGAAGCTTTCTTT. This codes for CSVEGHRAGTEAFF.

The rearrangement links TRBV10-3 to TRBJ2-7; TRBD1 agrees at 9 bases. The CDR3 consists of 13 residues. Germline trimming cut 11 bases from V and 6 bases from J; bases unmatched to any gene: 11. Germline lookup yields CDR1 ENHRY and CDR2 SYGVKD. CDR3: CAVTGQGSGEQYF. CDR3 bases: TGTGCCGTCACGGGACAGGGAAGTGGCGAGCAGTACTTC.

This clone was observed a handful of times. CDR3 sequence: CASSLDLGTGYTF. The DNA for the CDR3 is TGTGCCAGCAGCTTAGATCTCGGTACGGGCTACACCTTC. The J gene is TRBJ1-2, the V gene TRBV7-8; no reliable D call. In germline, CDR1 is SGHVS, CDR2 FQNEAQ. The CDR3 runs 13 residues. The germline V and J ends were trimmed by 1 base and 8 bases, with 11 bases remaining between them.

V gene TRBV4-1 combines with J gene TRBJ1-6, with 10 bases matching TRBD1. The CDR3 contains 14 residues. Germline CDR1 is MGHRA and CDR2 is YSYEKL. The junction had 5 bases not matched to a gene; V was cut back by 4 bases and J by 11 bases. In nucleotides, the CDR3 is TGCGCCAGCAGCCTCGGACAGGGGGGCCCACCCCTCCACTTT. Its translation: CASSLGQGGPPLHF.